This TCR beta chain was identified during a study of early T cells in non-severe SARS-CoV-2 infection. Study as a whole: Chains from this unsorted whole-blood bulk RNA could not be paired.

Germline CDR1 is KGHDR and CDR2 is SFDVKD. V gave up 4 bases and J gave up 2 bases, with 11 bases separating them. The length of the CDR3 is 14 residues. Each CDR3 protein gets one entry after TCRdb re-called the 5' RACE reads with MiXCR. The data contain 55,000 to 80,000 distinct CDR3 sequences, about an eighth of them singletons. The clonotype was recovered from an adult who was a healthcare worker with PCR-confirmed SARS-CoV-2 infection or an uninfected control (not recorded which). The rearrangement joins TRBV24-1 to TRBJ2-7; no clear D. The material sequenced was whole blood, taken at baseline. CDR3: CATSESVDTYEQYF. The CDR3 DNA is TGTGCCACCAGTGAATCCGTAGACACCTACGAGCAGTACTTC.